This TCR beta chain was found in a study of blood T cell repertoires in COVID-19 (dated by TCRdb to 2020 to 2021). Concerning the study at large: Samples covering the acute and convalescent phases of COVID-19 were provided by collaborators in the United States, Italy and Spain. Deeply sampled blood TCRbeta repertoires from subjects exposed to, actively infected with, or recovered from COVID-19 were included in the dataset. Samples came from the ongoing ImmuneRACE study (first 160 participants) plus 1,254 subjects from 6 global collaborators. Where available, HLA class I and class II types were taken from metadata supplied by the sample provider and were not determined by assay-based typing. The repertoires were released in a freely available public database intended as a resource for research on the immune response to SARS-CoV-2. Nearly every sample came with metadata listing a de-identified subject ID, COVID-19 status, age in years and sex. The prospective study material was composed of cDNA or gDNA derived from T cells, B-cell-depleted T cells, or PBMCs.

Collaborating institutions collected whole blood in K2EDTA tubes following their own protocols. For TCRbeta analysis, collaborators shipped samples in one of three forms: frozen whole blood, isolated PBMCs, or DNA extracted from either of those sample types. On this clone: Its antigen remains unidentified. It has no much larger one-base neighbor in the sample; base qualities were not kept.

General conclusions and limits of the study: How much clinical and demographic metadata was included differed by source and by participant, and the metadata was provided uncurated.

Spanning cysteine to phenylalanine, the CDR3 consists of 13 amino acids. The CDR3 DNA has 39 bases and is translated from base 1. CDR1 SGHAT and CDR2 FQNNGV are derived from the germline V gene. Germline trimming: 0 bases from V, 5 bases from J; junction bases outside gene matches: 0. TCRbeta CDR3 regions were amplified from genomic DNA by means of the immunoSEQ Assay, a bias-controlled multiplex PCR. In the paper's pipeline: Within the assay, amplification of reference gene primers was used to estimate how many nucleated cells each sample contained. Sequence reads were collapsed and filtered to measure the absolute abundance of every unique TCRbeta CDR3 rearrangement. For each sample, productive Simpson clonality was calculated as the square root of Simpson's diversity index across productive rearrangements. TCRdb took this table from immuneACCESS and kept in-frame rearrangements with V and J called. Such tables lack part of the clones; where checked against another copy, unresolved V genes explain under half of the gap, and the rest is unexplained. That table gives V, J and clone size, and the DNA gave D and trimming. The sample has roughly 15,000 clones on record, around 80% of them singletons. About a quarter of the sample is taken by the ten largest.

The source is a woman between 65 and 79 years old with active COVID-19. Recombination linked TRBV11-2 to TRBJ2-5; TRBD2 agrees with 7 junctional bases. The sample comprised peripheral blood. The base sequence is TGTGCCAGCAGCTTAGAGCGGGGGGAGACCCAGTACTTC. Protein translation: CASSLERGETQYF.